This T cell receptor (beta chain) comes out of a study of shared clonotypes between healthy human individuals. Trimming took 5 bases from V and 3 from J, leaving 14 bases between them. This CDR3 has 15 residues. Germline assignment: CDR1 KGHSH and CDR2 LQKENI. TCRdb's copy holds only in-frame clones and misses some; the assay was immunoSEQ multiplex PCR. The sample has approximately 1.4 million clones, under 99% seen once. This TCR was sampled from a man aged 30-40 years in good health. The chain uses TRBV18 and TRBJ1-5, with D tentatively TRBD1 (6 bases). Sequencing input: naive CD4+ T cells sorted from blood. Subset denoted: CD45RA+ positively selected. The CDR3 loop reads CASSSDRSYNQPQHF. Written as DNA, the CDR3 is TGTGCCAGCTCATCGGACAGATCCTACAATCAGCCCCAGCATTTT.